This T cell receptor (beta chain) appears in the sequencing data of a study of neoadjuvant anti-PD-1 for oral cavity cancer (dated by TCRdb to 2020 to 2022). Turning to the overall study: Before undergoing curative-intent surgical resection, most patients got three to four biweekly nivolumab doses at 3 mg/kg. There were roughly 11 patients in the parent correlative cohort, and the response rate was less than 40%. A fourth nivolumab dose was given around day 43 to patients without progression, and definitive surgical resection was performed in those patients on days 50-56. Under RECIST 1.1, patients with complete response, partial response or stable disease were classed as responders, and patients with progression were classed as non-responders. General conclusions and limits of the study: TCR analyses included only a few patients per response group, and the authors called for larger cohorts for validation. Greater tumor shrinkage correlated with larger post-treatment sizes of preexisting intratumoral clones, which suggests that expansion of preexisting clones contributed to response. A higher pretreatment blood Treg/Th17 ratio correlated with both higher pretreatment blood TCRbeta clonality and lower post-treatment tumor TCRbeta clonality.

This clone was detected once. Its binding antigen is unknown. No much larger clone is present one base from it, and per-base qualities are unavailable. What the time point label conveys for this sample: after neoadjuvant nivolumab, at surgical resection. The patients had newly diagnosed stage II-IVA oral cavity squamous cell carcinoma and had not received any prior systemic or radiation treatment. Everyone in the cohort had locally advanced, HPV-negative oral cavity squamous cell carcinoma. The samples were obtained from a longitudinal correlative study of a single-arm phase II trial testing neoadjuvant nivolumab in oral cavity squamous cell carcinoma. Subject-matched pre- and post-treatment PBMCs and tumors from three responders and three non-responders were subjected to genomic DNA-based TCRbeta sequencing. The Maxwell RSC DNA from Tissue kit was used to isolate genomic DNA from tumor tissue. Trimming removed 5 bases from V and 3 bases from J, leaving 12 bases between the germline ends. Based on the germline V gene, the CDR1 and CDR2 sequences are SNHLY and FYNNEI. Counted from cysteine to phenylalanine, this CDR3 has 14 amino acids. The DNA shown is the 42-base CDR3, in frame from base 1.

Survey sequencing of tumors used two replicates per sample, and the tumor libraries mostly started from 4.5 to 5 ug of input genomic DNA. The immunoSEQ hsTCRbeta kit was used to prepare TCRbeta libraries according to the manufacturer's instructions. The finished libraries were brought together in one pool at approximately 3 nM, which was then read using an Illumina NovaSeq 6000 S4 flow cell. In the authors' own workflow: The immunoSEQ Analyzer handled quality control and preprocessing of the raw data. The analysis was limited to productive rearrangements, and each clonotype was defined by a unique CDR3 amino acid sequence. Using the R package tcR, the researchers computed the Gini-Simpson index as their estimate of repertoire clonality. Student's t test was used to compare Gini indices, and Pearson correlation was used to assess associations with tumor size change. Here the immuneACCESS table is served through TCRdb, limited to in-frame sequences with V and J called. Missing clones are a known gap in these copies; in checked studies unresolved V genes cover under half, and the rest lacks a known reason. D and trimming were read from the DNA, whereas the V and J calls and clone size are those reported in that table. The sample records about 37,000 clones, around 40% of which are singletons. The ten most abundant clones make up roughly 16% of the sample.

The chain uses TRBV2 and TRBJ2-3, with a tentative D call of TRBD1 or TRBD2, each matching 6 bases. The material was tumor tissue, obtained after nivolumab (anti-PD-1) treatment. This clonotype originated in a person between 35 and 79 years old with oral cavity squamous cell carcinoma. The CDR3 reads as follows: CASSWGARTDTQYF. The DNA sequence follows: TGTGCCAGCAGTTGGGGGGCAAGGACAGATACGCAGTATTTT.